The rows below give T cell receptor beta chains drawn from one sample of a study of graft-versus-host responses after intestinal transplantation. Generated by immunoSEQ multiplex PCR, the TCRdb table keeps only in-frame clones and is missing some. The sample includes thousands of clones, roughly a third of them seen just once. Sequenced material: alloreactive CD8+ T cells from a mixed lymphocyte reaction culture, taken before transplantation. The receptors here all came from a human patient who was an organ donor for intestinal transplantation. The CDR3 runs from the conserved cysteine through the conserved F or W. D genes are given only for firm matches. Size is omitted from some rows. Given values are once, few, many or a class for expanded clones.

>TRBD1|TRBV27|TRBJ2-3|medium-sized
CASSLGTGITDTQYF
TGTGCCAGCAGTTTGGGGACAGGGATCACAGATACGCAGTATTTT
>-|TRBV7-6|TRBJ2-6|-
CASSLVVGGGGTGANVLTF
TGTGCCAGCAGCTTAGTAGTGGGGGGGGGCGGGACTGGGGCCAACGTCCTGACTTTC
>-|TRBV6-4|TRBJ2-3|-
CASSLGAGATDTQYF
TGTGCCAGCAGTCTCGGGGCGGGGGCCACAGATACGCAGTATTTT
>-|TRBV5-4|TRBJ1-1|few
CASSLKGDPEAFF
TGTGCCAGCAGCTTGAAGGGGGACCCTGAAGCTTTCTTT
>TRBD1|TRBV9|TRBJ2-1|-
CASSYRDRAVDEQFF
TGTGCCAGCAGCTACCGGGACAGGGCGGTCGATGAGCAGTTCTTC
>TRBD2|TRBV5-1|TRBJ2-1|-
CASSWSGGRNEQFF
TGCGCCAGCAGCTGGAGCGGGGGCAGAAATGAGCAGTTCTTC
>-|TRBV9|TRBJ1-2|few
CASSVDGGDYGYTF
TGTGCCAGCAGCGTAGATGGAGGGGACTATGGCTACACCTTC
>-|TRBV6-5|TRBJ1-5|-
CASSYPRGNQPQHF
TGTGCCAGCAGTTACCCCAGGGGCAATCAGCCCCAGCATTTT
>TRBD2|TRBV4-3|TRBJ2-1|-
CASSQVPSGRGSYNEQFF
TGCGCCAGCAGCCAAGTGCCTAGCGGGAGGGGGTCCTACAATGAGCAGTTCTTC
>TRBD1|TRBV2|TRBJ2-3|medium-sized
CASGGTGGTDTQYF
TGTGCCAGCGGGGGGACAGGGGGCACAGATACGCAGTATTTT
>-|TRBV14|TRBJ1-2|medium-sized
CASSAGGTYGYTF
TGTGCCAGCAGTGCCGGCGGCACCTATGGCTACACCTTC
>TRBD1|TRBV14|TRBJ2-1|-
CASSQEGTGPSYSYNEQFF
TGTGCCAGCAGCCAAGAAGGGACAGGGCCGTCCTACTCCTACAATGAGCAGTTCTTC
>-|TRBV4-3|TRBJ2-1|-
CASSQVVVRFF
TGCGCCAGCAGCCAAGTAGTAGTTCGGTTCTTC
>-|TRBV7-9|TRBJ2-3|-
CASSLGQGSTDTQYF
TGTGCCAGCAGCTTAGGCCAGGGAAGCACAGATACGCAGTATTTT
>-|TRBV23-1|TRBJ2-3|few
CASSQQGLTDTQYF
TGCGCCAGCAGTCAACAGGGGCTCACAGATACGCAGTATTTT
>-|TRBV19|TRBJ1-5|-
CASTSLSGDRTQQHF
TGTGCCAGTACCTCACTATCCGGGGATCGAACCCAACAGCATTTT
>-|TRBV10-2|TRBJ2-3|-
CASSESNVPADTQYF
TGCGCCAGCAGTGAGTCCAATGTTCCGGCAGATACGCAGTATTTT
>-|TRBV7-9|TRBJ2-7|-
CASSWGLGSYEQYF
TGTGCCAGCAGCTGGGGACTGGGGTCCTACGAGCAGTACTTC
>TRBD2|TRBV5-4|TRBJ2-3|medium-sized
CASSPGLAPDTQYF
TGTGCCAGCAGCCCGGGACTAGCACCAGATACGCAGTATTTT
>-|TRBV6-5|TRBJ1-1|medium-sized
CASSYSEGATEAFF
TGTGCCAGCAGTTACTCGGAGGGCGCCACTGAAGCTTTCTTT
>TRBD1|TRBV4-3|TRBJ2-7|-
CASSPLGQGAPYEQYF
TGCGCCAGCAGCCCTCTGGGACAGGGGGCCCCCTACGAGCAGTACTTC
>-|TRBV29-1|TRBJ2-1|-
CSVLLSSYNEQFF
TGCAGCGTGCTACTTAGCTCCTACAATGAGCAGTTCTTC
>TRBD2|TRBV11-3|TRBJ2-5|medium-sized
CASSSSSGGAGETQYF
TGTGCCAGCAGCTCCTCTAGCGGGGGGGCCGGAGAGACCCAGTACTTC
>-|TRBV14|TRBJ2-5|-
CASSQVYGAETQYF
TGTGCCAGCAGCCAAGTATACGGAGCGGAGACCCAGTACTTC
>TRBD1|TRBV27|TRBJ2-2|-
CASRGQGTGELFF
TGTGCCAGCAGGGGACAGGGGACCGGGGAGCTGTTTTTT
>-|TRBV19|TRBJ1-5|-
CASSMGSPQPQHF
TGTGCCAGTAGTATGGGCAGCCCCCAGCCCCAGCATTTT
>-|TRBV6-6|TRBJ2-7|-
CASSYFSRGKQYF
TGTGCCAGCAGTTACTTCAGCAGGGGAAAGCAGTACTTC
>-|TRBV6-5|TRBJ2-1|-
CASSYLYGRGVNEQFF
TGTGCCAGCAGTTACTTATACGGGCGGGGTGTCAATGAGCAGTTCTTC
>-|TRBV7-9|TRBJ1-2|-
CASSPTGGGNYGYTF
TGTGCCAGCAGCCCGACCGGGGGGGGCAACTATGGCTACACCTTC
>-|TRBV7-9|TRBJ1-2|-
CASSPEDTYTF
TGTGCCAGCAGCCCCGAGGACACCTACACCTTC
>-|TRBV7-6|TRBJ2-1|-
CASSLGPERNNEQFF
TGTGCCAGCAGCTTAGGCCCCGAGCGGAACAATGAGCAGTTCTTC
>TRBD2|TRBV7-9|TRBJ2-1|few
CASRARTSGAYNEQFF
TGTGCCAGCAGAGCCAGGACTAGCGGCGCCTACAATGAGCAGTTCTTC
>-|TRBV5-6|TRBJ2-1|-
CASSFEGGVSSYNEQFF
TGTGCCAGCAGCTTCGAAGGCGGGGTTAGCTCCTACAATGAGCAGTTCTTC
>-|TRBV6-5|TRBJ1-2|few
CASSSGSGANYGYTF
TGTGCCAGCAGTTCCGGGTCCGGCGCTAACTATGGCTACACCTTC
>-|TRBV4-1|TRBJ2-3|-
CASSRWGGTDTQYF
TGCGCCAGCAGCCGGTGGGGGGGCACAGATACGCAGTATTTT
>TRBD1|TRBV6-5|TRBJ1-2|few
CASTDRGLHYGYTF
TGTGCCAGCACGGACAGGGGGCTCCACTATGGCTACACCTTC
>TRBD2|TRBV7-9|TRBJ2-1|-
CASSLGGGANEQFF
TGTGCCAGCAGCTTGGGCGGGGGGGCCAATGAGCAGTTCTTC
>-|TRBV5-3|TRBJ1-2|-
CASTMGRSDGYTF
TGTGCCAGCACCATGGGGCGATCAGATGGCTACACCTTC
>-|TRBV21-1|TRBJ2-2|few
CASSKEGGRSCRFGTGELFF
TGTGCCAGCAGCAAAGAGGGGGGGAGGTCCTGTAGGTTCGGCACCGGGGAGCTGTTTTTT
>-|TRBV14|TRBJ2-7|-
CASSQGHTSYEQYF
TGTGCCAGCAGCCAAGGCCACACGTCCTACGAGCAGTACTTC
>-|TRBV9|TRBJ2-1|-
CASSVNRHRSSYNEQFF
TGTGCCAGCAGCGTGAACAGACACAGAAGCTCCTACAATGAGCAGTTCTTC
>-|TRBV27|TRBJ1-1|-
CASSLMGGWTEAFF
TGTGCCAGCAGTTTAATGGGCGGGTGGACTGAAGCTTTCTTT
>-|TRBV4-3|TRBJ2-1|few
CASSQDPLYNEQFF
TGCGCCAGCAGCCAAGATCCCTTATACAATGAGCAGTTCTTC
>-|TRBV7-2|TRBJ2-7|-
CASSLWGYNEQYF
TGTGCCAGCAGCTTATGGGGCTACAACGAGCAGTACTTC
>-|TRBV28|TRBJ2-3|-
CASNYYRADTQYF
TGTGCCAGCAACTACTACAGGGCAGATACGCAGTATTTT
>TRBD2|TRBV7-7|TRBJ2-1|-
CASSLALAEPDNEQFF
TGTGCTAGCAGCTTAGCGCTAGCGGAGCCAGACAATGAGCAGTTCTTC
>TRBD2|TRBV19|TRBJ2-7|once
CASSHSGPYEQYF
TGTGCCAGTAGTCATAGCGGGCCATACGAGCAGTACTTC